The clone carrying this TCR beta chain was seen many times. The antigen is undetermined. TCRdb re-called the RT-PCR reads with MiXCR, one entry per CDR3 protein. Counted here are hundreds of thousands of distinct CDR3 sequences, roughly 23% occurring once; the ten biggest clones make up 1.5% to 2%. The data originate from a study of response to subunit inactivated influenza vaccine. Findings and caveats of the study: It was suggested by the authors that few new T cells are recruited by each seasonal influenza vaccination.

The CDR3 length is 15 residues. Deletions cut 2 bases from V and 2 bases from J, with 12 bases between. CDR1 is SGHRS and CDR2 is YFSETQ in the germline V gene. The V and J genes are TRBV5-1 and TRBJ2-3; D is unresolved. The clonotype originates from a man aged 50-60 years who received an inactivated influenza vaccine. The material was CD4+ T cells sorted from PBMCs, obtained more than 4 days after vaccination. The CDR3 DNA reads as TGCGCCAGCAGCTTACCCCCCCCGCCCACAGATACGCAGTATTTT. Encoded protein: CASSLPPPPTDTQYF.